This T cell receptor (beta chain) was identified in a study of T cell responses to AZD1222 COVID-19 vaccine. Method: immunoSEQ multiplex PCR; TCRdb's copy keeps in-frame clones and lacks some. The table records roughly 100,000 clones, around nine tenths of them present only once. This CDR3 spans 18 amino acids. Germline V gene lookup returns CDR1 LGHNA and CDR2 YNFKEQ. V was shortened by 2 bases and J by 2 bases, with 19 bases between the two germline ends. V is TRBV4-2 and J is TRBJ1-5; the D is unclear. The source material was peripheral blood, sampled on day 0 of AZD1222 vaccination. The sequence was collected from an adult in good health. CDR3 protein: CASSQWTRRERGNQPQHF. Written as DNA, the CDR3 is TGTGCCAGCAGCCAATGGACGAGACGGGAGCGGGGCAATCAGCCCCAGCATTTT.